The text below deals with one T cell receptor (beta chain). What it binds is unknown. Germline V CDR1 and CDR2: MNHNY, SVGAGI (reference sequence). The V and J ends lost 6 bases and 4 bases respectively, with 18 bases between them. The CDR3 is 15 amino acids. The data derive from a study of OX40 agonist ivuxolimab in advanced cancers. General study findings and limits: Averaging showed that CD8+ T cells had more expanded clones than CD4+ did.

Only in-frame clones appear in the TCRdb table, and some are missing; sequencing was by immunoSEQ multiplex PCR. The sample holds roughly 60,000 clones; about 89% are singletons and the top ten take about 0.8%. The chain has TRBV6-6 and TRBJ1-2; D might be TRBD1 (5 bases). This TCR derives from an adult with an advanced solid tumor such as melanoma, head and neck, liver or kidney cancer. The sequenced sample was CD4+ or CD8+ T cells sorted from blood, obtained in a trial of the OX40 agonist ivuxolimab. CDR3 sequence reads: CASSPGTDRPYGYTF. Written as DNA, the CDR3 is TGTGCCAGCAGCCCCGGGACCGATCGGCCCTATGGCTACACCTTC.